A selection of T cell receptor beta chains follows, all from one sample in a study of vaccination effects on CD4 cells after COVID-19. Their antigens are not known. Method: immunoSEQ multiplex PCR; TCRdb's copy keeps in-frame clones and lacks some. The sample consists of 40,000 or so clones, 82% of them appearing once. The specimen comprised CD4+ T cells from PBMCs cultured without peptide, sampled before COVID-19 vaccination. Source of these receptors: a human donor who received a COVID-19 vaccine. CDR3s include the opening cysteine and the closing phenylalanine or tryptophan. The D gene is left open where the match is weak.

J	V	D	CDR3	DNA
TRBJ1-4	TRBV28	NA	CASSLSRLPNYEKLFF	TGTGCCAGCAGTTTATCAAGGTTACCGAACTATGAAAAACTGTTTTTT
TRBJ1-5	TRBV28	NA	CASVSSSNQPQHF	TGTGCCAGCGTGTCCTCTAGCAATCAGCCCCAGCATTTT
TRBJ2-3	TRBV5-1	NA	CASSFREGDTDTQYF	TGCGCCAGCAGCTTTCGTGAGGGGGACACAGATACGCAGTATTTT
TRBJ2-2	TRBV6-1	NA	CASSALQGRLTGELFF	TGTGCCAGCAGTGCCCTACAGGGAAGGTTGACCGGGGAGCTGTTTTTT
TRBJ2-2	TRBV4-3	NA	CASSQGTYYTGELFF	TGCGCCAGCAGCCAAGGGACTTATTACACCGGGGAGCTGTTTTTT
TRBJ2-1	TRBV19	NA	CASSIASGSYNEQFF	TGTGCCAGTAGTATAGCATCAGGGTCCTACAATGAGCAGTTCTTC
TRBJ1-6	TRBV19	NA	CASRGKGDSYNSPLHF	TGTGCCAGTAGGGGGAAGGGAGACTCCTATAATTCACCCCTCCACTTT
TRBJ1-2	TRBV4-1	NA	CASSQPPGNYGYTF	TGCGCCAGCAGCCAGCCTCCGGGGAACTATGGCTACACCTTC
TRBJ1-3	TRBV30	TRBD1	CAWAGQGNTIYF	TGTGCCTGGGCGGGACAGGGAAACACCATATATTTT
TRBJ2-5	TRBV19	NA	CASSRPKETQYF	TGTGCCAGTAGTCGCCCAAAAGAGACCCAGTACTTC
TRBJ2-2	TRBV6-5	NA	CASDGVNTGELFF	TGTGCCAGCGATGGGGTTAACACCGGGGAGCTGTTTTTT
TRBJ2-5	TRBV4-1	NA	CASSQIDAEQETQYF	TGCGCCAGCAGCCAAATAGACGCGGAACAAGAGACCCAGTACTTC
TRBJ1-2	TRBV2	NA	CASSGQHYGYTF	TGTGCCAGCAGTGGACAGCACTATGGCTACACCTTC
TRBJ1-4	TRBV5-6	NA	CASSSFGTDDGNEKLFF	TGTGCCAGCAGCTCATTCGGGACGGACGATGGGAATGAAAAACTGTTTTTT
TRBJ2-2	TRBV9	NA	CASSVDGYPNTGELFF	TGTGCCAGCAGCGTAGACGGTTACCCGAACACCGGGGAGCTGTTTTTT
TRBJ1-2	TRBV6-5	TRBD1	CASSSRNRGTGGGYTF	TGTGCCAGCAGTTCCCGAAACCGCGGGACAGGGGGCGGCTACACCTTC
TRBJ2-5	TRBV6-5	TRBD2	CASSYIAGGETQYF	TGTGCCAGCAGTTATATAGCGGGAGGAGAGACCCAGTACTTC
TRBJ1-4	TRBV28	NA	CASSLIGEKLFF	TGTGCCAGCAGTTTAATTGGTGAAAAACTGTTTTTT
TRBJ2-6	TRBV18	NA	CASSPPRSGANVLTF	TGTGCCAGCTCACCACCGCGGTCTGGGGCCAACGTCCTGACTTTC
TRBJ1-1	TRBV2	NA	CASSRTATNTEAFF	TGTGCCAGCAGTAGGACAGCGACGAACACTGAAGCTTTCTTT
TRBJ2-5	TRBV19	NA	CASVPQESETQYF	TGTGCCTCTGTCCCCCAAGAATCGGAGACCCAGTACTTC
TRBJ1-5	TRBV6-6	NA	CASTELTGSNQPQHF	TGTGCCAGCACCGAACTGACAGGCTCCAATCAGCCCCAGCATTTT
TRBJ2-4	TRBV29-1	NA	CSVERGTGNIQYF	TGCAGCGTTGAGAGGGGGACCGGGAACATTCAGTACTTC
TRBJ2-5	TRBV5-1	NA	CASSGKTSWETQYF	TGCGCCAGCAGCGGAAAGACTAGTTGGGAGACCCAGTACTTC
TRBJ2-5	TRBV5-1	TRBD2	CASRDGGAAETQYF	TGCGCCAGCAGAGACGGGGGGGCCGCAGAGACCCAGTACTTC
TRBJ2-3	TRBV7-9	TRBD2	CASSPGLATDTQYF	TGTGCCAGCAGCCCGGGACTAGCAACAGATACGCAGTATTTT